The TCR beta chain described here comes from a study of blood T cell repertoires in COVID-19. Data came from immunoSEQ multiplex PCR; TCRdb stores just in-frame clones and leaves some out. The sample yields about 120,000 clones, roughly 79% seen once. Germline V CDR1 and CDR2: MNHEY, SVGAGI. V lost 3 bases and J 6 bases, leaving 12 bases between the germline ends. This CDR3 has 15 amino acids. This receptor was identified in a human donor in a cohort sampled during active COVID-19. V and J are TRBV6-5 and TRBJ1-6; TRBD1 is a possible D gene (6 bases). What was sequenced was peripheral blood. The CDR3 sequence: CASSYGGQTNSPLHF. As DNA, the CDR3 is TGTGCCAGCAGTTATGGTGGACAGACTAATTCACCCCTCCACTTT.